This T cell receptor beta chain was recorded in a study of T cells expressing NK-cell markers. Whole-study context: The authors derived TCR beta repertoires from sorted CD3+CD56+NKG2C+, CD3+CD56+NKG2C- and CD3+CD56-NKG2C+ T cells.

Comments on this clonotype: Its antigen is not known.

Study observations and caveats: These clonotypes, the leaders elsewhere, also led the CD3+CD56-NKG2C+ fraction in a handful of donors.

Generation of TCR beta cDNA was performed by 5'RACE template switching incorporating UMIs. TCRdb re-called the 5' RACE reads and catalogs CDR3 proteins one per entry, DNA excluded. Its table lists 200,000 to 300,000 distinct CDR3 sequences. This CDR3 has 16 amino acids. From germline, CDR1 is SGHAT and CDR2 FQNNGV. The V call is TRBV11-2, the J call TRBJ2-1; checking the TCRdb D call of TRBD1 is not possible without DNA. The specimen was blood T cells: a sorted CD56 or NKG2C T cell subset, CD4+ or CD8+ T cells, or bulk PBMC T cells (not recorded which). The source of this sequence is a man younger than 35 in good health. The CDR3 is CASSLTLGTAGNEQFF.